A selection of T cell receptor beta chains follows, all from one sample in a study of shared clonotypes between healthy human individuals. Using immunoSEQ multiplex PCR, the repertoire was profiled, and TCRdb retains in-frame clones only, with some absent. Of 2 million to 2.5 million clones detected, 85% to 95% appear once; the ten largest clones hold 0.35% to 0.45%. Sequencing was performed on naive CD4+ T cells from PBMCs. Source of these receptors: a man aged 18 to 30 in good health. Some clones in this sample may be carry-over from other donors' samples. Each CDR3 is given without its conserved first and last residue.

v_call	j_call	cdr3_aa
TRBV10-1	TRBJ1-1	ASSQDTNTEAF
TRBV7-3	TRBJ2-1	ASSPPGGSKF
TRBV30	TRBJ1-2	AWSPTGGIYGYT
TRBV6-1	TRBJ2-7	ASTKPGQGFYEQY
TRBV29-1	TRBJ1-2	SVEDQGIVYGYT
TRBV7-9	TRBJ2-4	ASSPGT
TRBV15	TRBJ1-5	ATSLTLRGSNQPQH
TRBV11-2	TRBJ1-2	ASSLAFGPTSDEYYGYT
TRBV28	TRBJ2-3	ASSAGETDTQY
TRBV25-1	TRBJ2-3	ASSDPSWGTDTQY
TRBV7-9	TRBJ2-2	ASSITRGQGPNTGELF
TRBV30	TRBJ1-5	AWAGTSNQPQH
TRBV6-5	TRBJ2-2	ASSYGPPRSTGELF
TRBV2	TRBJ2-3	ASSGQGSADTQY
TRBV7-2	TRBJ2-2	ASSKARPGPGELF